These T cell receptor beta chains were read from a single sample in a study of blood T cell repertoires in COVID-19. Data came from immunoSEQ multiplex PCR; TCRdb stores just in-frame clones and leaves some out. The sample has around 300,000 clones; approximately 88% are singletons. The sample was peripheral blood. These receptors were obtained from a woman in her forties who had recovered from COVID-19. CDR3s include the opening cysteine and the closing phenylalanine or tryptophan. The D gene is left open where the match is weak. Clone sizes are given selectively: once, few, many, or a class where the clone is expanded.

CDR3 protein,CDR3 DNA,clone size,V gene,J gene,D gene
CASSVAQGAGANVLTF,TGTGCCAGCAGCGTAGCTCAGGGGGCTGGGGCCAACGTCCTGACTTTC,NA,TRBV9,TRBJ2-6,TRBD1
CASSPGQANYEQFF,TGCGCCAGCAGTCCGGGACAGGCCAATTATGAGCAGTTCTTC,NA,TRBV5-1,TRBJ2-1,TRBD1
CASSPAAGEGEKLFF,TGTGCCAGCTCACCCGCGGCAGGGGAAGGTGAAAAACTGTTTTTT,NA,TRBV18,TRBJ1-4,NA
CASSASPGQGPETQYF,TGTGCCAGCTCAGCAAGCCCGGGACAGGGACCAGAGACCCAGTACTTC,NA,TRBV18,TRBJ2-5,TRBD1
CASSTEGAKQETQYF,TGCGCCAGCAGCACGGAGGGGGCAAAACAAGAGACCCAGTACTTC,NA,TRBV5-1,TRBJ2-5,NA
CASSKPGGYEQFF,TGTGCCAGCAGTAAACCGGGGGGCTATGAGCAGTTCTTC,NA,TRBV6-5,TRBJ2-1,NA
CASSPGSIAPNEQFF,TGTGCCAGCAGCCCGGGTTCCATTGCCCCTAATGAGCAGTTCTTC,few,TRBV11-1,TRBJ2-1,NA
CASSLVAFGSYEQYF,TGTGCCAGCAGTTTAGTAGCATTCGGTTCCTACGAGCAGTACTTC,NA,TRBV27,TRBJ2-7,NA
CATAKRDTDTQYF,TGTGCCACCGCAAAGCGGGACACAGATACGCAGTATTTT,NA,TRBV24-1,TRBJ2-3,TRBD2
CATSPGGYTGELFF,TGTGCCACCAGTCCGGGGGGTTACACCGGGGAGCTGTTTTTT,NA,TRBV24-1,TRBJ2-2,TRBD2
CASSQAQGREQYF,TGTGCCAGCAGCCAAGCACAGGGGCGCGAGCAGTACTTC,NA,TRBV4-2,TRBJ2-7,TRBD1
CASRLQGGNSYEQYF,TGTGCCAGCAGGTTACAGGGGGGAAACTCCTACGAGCAGTACTTC,few,TRBV2,TRBJ2-7,TRBD1